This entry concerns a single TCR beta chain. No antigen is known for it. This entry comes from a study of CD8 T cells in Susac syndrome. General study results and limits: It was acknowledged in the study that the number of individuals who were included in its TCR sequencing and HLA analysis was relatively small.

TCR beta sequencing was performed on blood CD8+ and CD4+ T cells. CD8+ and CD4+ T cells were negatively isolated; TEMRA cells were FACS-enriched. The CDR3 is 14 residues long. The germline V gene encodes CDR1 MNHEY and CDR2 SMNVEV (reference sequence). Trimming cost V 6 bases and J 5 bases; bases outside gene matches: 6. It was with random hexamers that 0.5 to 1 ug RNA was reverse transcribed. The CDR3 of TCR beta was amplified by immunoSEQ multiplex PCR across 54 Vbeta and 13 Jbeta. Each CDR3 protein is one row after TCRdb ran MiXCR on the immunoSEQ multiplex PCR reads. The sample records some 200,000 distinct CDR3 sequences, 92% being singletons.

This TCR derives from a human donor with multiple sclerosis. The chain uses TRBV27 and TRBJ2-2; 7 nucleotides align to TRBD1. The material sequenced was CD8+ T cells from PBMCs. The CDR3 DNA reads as TGTGCCAGCAGCGACACAGGGGTTACCGGGGAGCTGTTTTTT. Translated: CASSDTGVTGELFF.